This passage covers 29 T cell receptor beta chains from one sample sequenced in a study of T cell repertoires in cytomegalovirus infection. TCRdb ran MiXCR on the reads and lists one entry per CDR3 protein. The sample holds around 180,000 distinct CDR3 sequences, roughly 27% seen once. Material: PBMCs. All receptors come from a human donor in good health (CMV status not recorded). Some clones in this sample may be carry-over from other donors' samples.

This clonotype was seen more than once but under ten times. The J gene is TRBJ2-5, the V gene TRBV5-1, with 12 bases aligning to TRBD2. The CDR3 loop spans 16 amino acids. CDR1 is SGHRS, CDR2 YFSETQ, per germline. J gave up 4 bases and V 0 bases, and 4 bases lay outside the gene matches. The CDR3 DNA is TGCGCCAGCAGCTTGGCGCTAGCGGGGGGGCGAGAGACCCAGTACTTC. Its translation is CASSLALAGGRETQYF.

The CDR3 bases are TGTGCCAGCAGTACCCAAGGCAATAGCGGGGGAAGTCACTACGAGCAGTACTTC. Translating gives CASSTQGNSGGSHYEQYF. This rearrangement joins TRBV12-3 or TRBV12-4 to TRBJ2-7; 9 positions agree with TRBD2. The CDR3 loop spans 18 amino acids. Trimming cost V 5 bases and J 3 bases; bases outside gene matches: 17.

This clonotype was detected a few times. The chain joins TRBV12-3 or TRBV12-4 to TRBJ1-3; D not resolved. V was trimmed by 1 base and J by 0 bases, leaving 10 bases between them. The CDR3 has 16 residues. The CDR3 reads CASSLGLGNSGNTIYF. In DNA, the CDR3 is TGTGCCAGCAGTTTAGGTTTGGGTAACTCTGGAAACACCATATATTTT.

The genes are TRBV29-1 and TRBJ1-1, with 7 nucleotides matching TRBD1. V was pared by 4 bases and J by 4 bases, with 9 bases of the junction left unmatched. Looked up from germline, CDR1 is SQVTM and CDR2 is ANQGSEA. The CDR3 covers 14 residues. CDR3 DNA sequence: TGCAGCGTTGTCTGGGGACAGTCATCCACTGAAGCTTTCTTT. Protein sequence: CSVVWGQSSTEAFF.

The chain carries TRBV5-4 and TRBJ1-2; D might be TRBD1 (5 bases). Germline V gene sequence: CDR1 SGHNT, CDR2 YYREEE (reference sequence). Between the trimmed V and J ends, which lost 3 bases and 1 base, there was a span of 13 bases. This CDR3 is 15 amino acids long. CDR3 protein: CASSSDKVLNYGYTF. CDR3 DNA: TGTGCCAGCAGCTCGGACAAAGTCCTTAACTATGGCTACACCTTC.

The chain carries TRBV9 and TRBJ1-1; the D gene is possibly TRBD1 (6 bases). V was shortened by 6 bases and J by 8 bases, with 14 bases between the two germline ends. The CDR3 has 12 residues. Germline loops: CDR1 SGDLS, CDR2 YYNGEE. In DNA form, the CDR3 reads TGTGCCAGCAAATCCCGGGACAAGGAAGCTTTCTTT. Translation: CASKSRDKEAFF. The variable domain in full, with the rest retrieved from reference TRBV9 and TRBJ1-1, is DSGVTQTPKHLITATGQRVTLRCSPRSGDLSVYWYQQSLDQGLQFLIQYYNGEERAKGNILERFSAQQFPDLHSELNLSSLELGDSALYFCASKSRDKEAFFGQGTRLTVV.

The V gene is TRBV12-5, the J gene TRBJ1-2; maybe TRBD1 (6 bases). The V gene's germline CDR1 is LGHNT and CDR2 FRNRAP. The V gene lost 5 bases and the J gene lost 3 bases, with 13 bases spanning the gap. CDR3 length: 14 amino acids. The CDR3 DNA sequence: TGTGCTAGTGGTGCAGGGGTACGCGACTATGGCTACACCTTC. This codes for CASGAGVRDYGYTF.

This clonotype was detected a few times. This chain's CDR3 is CSVEDRSGHGYTF. CDR3 DNA: TGCAGCGTGGAGGACCGTTCCGGGCATGGCTACACCTTC. The gene calls are TRBV29-1 and TRBJ1-2; the D is unclear. The length of the CDR3 is 13 residues. V was cut by 6 bases and J by 6 bases, with 17 bases left in between. Germline values: CDR1 SQVTM, CDR2 ANQGSEA.

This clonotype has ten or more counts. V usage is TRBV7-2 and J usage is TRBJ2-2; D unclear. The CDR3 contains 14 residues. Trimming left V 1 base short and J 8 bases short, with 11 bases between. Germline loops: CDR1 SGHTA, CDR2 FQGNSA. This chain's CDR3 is CASSLEAGEGELFF. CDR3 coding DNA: TGTGCCAGCAGCTTAGAAGCTGGGGAAGGGGAGCTGTTTTTT.

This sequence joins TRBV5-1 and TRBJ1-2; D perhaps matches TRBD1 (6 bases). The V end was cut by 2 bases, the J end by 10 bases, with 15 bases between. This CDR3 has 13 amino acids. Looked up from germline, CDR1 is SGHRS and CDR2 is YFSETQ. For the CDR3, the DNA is TGCGCCAGCAGCTTCCCGGGGGCGCAAGTCTACACCTTC. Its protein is CASSFPGAQVYTF.

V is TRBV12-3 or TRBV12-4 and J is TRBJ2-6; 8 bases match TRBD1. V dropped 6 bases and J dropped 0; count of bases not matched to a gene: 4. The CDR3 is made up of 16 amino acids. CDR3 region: CASRQTGDSGANVLTF. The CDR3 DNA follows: TGTGCCAGCAGGCAGACAGGGGACTCTGGGGCCAACGTCCTGACTTTC.

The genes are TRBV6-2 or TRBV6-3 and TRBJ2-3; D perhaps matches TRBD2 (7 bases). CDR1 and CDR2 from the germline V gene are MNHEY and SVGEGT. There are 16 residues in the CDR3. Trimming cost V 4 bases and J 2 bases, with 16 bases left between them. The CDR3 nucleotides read TGTGCCAGCAGTTTAGGAGGGGGGGAATACACAGATACGCAGTATTTT. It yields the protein CASSLGGGEYTDTQYF.

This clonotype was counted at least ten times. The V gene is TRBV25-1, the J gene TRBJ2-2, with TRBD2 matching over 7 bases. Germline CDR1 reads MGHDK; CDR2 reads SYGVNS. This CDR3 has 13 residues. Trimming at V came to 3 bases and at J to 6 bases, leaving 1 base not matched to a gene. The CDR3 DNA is TGTGCCAGCAGTGAGGCGGGGGCCGGGGAGCTGTTTTTT. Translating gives CASSEAGAGELFF.

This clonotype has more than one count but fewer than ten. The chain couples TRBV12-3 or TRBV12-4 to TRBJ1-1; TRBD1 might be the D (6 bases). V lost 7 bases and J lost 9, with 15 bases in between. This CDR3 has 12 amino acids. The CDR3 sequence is CASILGGAQAFF. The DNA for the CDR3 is TGTGCCAGCATTCTGGGGGGGGCTCAAGCTTTCTTT.

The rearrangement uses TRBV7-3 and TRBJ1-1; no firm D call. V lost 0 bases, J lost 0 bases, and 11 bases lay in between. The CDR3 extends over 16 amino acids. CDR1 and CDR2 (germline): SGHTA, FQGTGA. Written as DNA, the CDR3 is TGTGCCAGCAGCTTAACAGTCGACACCATGAACACTGAAGCTTTCTTT. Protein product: CASSLTVDTMNTEAFF.

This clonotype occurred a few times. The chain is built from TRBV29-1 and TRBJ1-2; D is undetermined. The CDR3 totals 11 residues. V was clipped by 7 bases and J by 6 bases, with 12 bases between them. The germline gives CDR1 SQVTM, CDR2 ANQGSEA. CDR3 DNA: TGCAGCGCCGGCGAGCGAGATGGCTACACCTTC. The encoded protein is CSAGERDGYTF.

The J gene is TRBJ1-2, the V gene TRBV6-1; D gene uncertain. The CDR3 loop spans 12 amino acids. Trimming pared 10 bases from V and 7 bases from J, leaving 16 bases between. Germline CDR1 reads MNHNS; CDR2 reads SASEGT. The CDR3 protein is CATNPGFGGYTF. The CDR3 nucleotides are TGTGCCACCAACCCGGGGTTCGGTGGCTACACCTTC.

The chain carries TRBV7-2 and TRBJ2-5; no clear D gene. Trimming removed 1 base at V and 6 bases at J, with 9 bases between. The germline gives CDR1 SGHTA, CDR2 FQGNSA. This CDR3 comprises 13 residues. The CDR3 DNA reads TGTGCCAGCAGCTTAGAGGCTGAGAAGACCCAGTACTTC. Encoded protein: CASSLEAEKTQYF.

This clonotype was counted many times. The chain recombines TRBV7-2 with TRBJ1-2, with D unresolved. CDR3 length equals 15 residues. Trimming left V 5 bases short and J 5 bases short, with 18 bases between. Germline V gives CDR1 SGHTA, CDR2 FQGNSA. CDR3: CASSPSQSFFYGYTF. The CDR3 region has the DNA TGTGCCAGCAGCCCCTCTCAGAGTTTTTTTTATGGCTACACCTTC.

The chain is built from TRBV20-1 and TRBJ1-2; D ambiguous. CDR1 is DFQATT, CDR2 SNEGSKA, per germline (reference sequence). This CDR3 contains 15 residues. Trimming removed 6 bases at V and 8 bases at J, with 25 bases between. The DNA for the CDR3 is TGCAGTGCCCCAGACCCCAACGCGGATGCCCTCGGCTACACCTTC. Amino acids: CSAPDPNADALGYTF.

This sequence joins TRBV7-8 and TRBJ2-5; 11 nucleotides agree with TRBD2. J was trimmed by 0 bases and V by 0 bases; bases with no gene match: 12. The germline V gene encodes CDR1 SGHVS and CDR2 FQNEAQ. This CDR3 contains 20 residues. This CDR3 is CASSLALKGRGLADQETQYF. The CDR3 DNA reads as TGTGCCAGCAGCTTAGCACTCAAGGGGAGGGGACTAGCGGACCAAGAGACCCAGTACTTC.

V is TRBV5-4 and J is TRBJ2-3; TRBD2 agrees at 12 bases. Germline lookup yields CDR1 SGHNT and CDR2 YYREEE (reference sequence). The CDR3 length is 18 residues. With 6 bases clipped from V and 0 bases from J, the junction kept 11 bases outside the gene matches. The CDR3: CASNPGGLAGTSTDTQYF. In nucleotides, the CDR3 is TGTGCCAGCAACCCGGGAGGACTAGCGGGGACTAGCACAGATACGCAGTATTTT.

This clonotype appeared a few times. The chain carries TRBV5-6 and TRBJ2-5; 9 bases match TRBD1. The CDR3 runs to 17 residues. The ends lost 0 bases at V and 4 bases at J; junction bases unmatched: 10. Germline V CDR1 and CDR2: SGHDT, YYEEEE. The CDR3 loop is CASSLGQGGGRGETQYF. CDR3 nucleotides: TGTGCCAGCAGCTTGGGACAGGGGGGGGGTCGTGGAGAGACCCAGTACTTC.

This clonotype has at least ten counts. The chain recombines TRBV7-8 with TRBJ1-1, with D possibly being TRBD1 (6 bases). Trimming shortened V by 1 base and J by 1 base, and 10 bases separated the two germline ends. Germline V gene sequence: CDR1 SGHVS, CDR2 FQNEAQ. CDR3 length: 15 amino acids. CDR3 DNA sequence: TGTGCCAGCAGCTTAGTAGGGGGAGGGAACACTGAAGCTTTCTTT. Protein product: CASSLVGGGNTEAFF.

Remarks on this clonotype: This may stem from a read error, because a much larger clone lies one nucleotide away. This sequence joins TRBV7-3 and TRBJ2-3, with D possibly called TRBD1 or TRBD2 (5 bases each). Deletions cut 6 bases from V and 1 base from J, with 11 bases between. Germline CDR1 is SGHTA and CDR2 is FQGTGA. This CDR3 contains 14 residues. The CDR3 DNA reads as TGTGCCAGCAGTTGGGTGGGGGGCACAGATACGCAGTATTTT. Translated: CASSWVGGTDTQYF. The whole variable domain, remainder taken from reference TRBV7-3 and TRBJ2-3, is GAGVSQTPSNKVTEKGKYVELRCDPISGHTALYWYRQSLGQGPEFLIYFQGTGAADDSGLPNDRFFAVRPEGSVSTLKIQRTERGDSAVYLCASSWVGGTDTQYFGPGTRLTVL.

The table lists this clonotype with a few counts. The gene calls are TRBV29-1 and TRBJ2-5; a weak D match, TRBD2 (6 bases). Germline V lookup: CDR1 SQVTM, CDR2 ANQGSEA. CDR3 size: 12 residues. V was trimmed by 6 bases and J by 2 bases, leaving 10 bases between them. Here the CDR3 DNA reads TGCAGCGTCGGGACTGGTCAAGAGACCCAGTACTTC. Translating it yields CSVGTGQETQYF. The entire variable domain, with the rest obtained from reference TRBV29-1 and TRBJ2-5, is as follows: SAVISQKPSRDICQRGTSLTIQCQVDSQVTMMFWYRQQPGQSLTLIATANQGSEATYESGFVIDKFPISRPNLTFSTLTVSNMSPEDSSIYLCSVGTGQETQYFGPGTRLLVL.

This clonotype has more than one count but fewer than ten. In nucleotides, the CDR3 is TGTGCCAGCAGTTTAAACCAAGAGACCCAGTACTTC. Its protein is CASSLNQETQYF. This chain uses TRBV12-3 or TRBV12-4 with TRBJ2-5; unclear D gene. The V end lost 2 bases, the J end lost 0 bases, and 1 base lay between the germline ends. This CDR3 is built from 12 residues.

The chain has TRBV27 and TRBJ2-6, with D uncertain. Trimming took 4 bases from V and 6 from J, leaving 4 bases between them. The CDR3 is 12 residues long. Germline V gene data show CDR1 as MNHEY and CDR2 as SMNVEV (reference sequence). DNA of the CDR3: TGTGCCAGCAGTTCGGTGGCCAACGTCCTGACTTTC. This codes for CASSSVANVLTF. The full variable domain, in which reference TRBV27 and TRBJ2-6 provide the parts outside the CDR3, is EAQVTQNPRYLITVTGKKLTVTCSQNMNHEYMSWYRQDPGLGLRQIYYSMNVEVTDKGDVPEGYKVSRKEKRNFPLILESPSPNQTSLYFCASSSVANVLTFGAGSRLTVL.

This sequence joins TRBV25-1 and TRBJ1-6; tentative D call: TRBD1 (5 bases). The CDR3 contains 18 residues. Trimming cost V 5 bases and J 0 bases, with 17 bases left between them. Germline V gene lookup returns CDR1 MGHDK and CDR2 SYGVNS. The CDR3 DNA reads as TGTGCCAGCAGTCGATCGGGACCAACGAGCTCCTATAATTCACCCCTCCACTTT. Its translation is CASSRSGPTSSYNSPLHF. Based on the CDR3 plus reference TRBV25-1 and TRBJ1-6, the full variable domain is EADIYQTPRYLVIGTGKKITLECSQTMGHDKMYWYQQDPGMELHLIHYSYGVNSTEKGDLSSESTVSRIRTEHFPLTLESARPSHTSQYLCASSRSGPTSSYNSPLHFGNGTRLTVT.